The present TCR beta chain was sequenced within a study of Graves' ophthalmopathy and Graves' hyperthyroidism (dated by TCRdb to the late 2010s). Regarding the research as a whole: Stable hyperthyroidism was defined as no progression to ophthalmopathy within 18 months of follow-up. A discovery set of about a hundred patients (43 ophthalmopathy, 55 to 65 stable hyperthyroidism) was enrolled to explore V-J signatures distinguishing ophthalmopathy from hyperthyroidism. In roughly 6 hyperthyroidism patients, T-cell repertoires of thyroid tissue and blood were compared. In total, 120 to 150 blood samples were TCR-sequenced: 43 ophthalmopathy, some 80 hyperthyroidism and about 17 hyperthyroidism-to-ophthalmopathy patients. For independent validation, a separate cohort was made up of 18 hyperthyroidism patients plus 17 patients who later progressed from hyperthyroidism to ophthalmopathy. The study used TCR beta repertoire signatures to distinguish Graves' ophthalmopathy from Graves' hyperthyroidism and to predict progression to ophthalmopathy. Following sample collection, hyperthyroidism patients were given methimazole at a starting dose of 30 mg daily, and ophthalmopathy patients were given high-dose intravenous methylprednisolone.

With regard to this clonotype: The specificity of this receptor is unknown. The record has no base qualities; no much larger clone is one base away.

General conclusions and limits of the study: Ophthalmopathy was separated from stable hyperthyroidism by the 13-signature model with about 89% sensitivity and less than 82% specificity in cross-validation and with 80%/75% in the test set. No statistical method was used to set the sample size in advance, and the investigators knew which group each participant was assigned to. In validation, the model predicted ophthalmopathy progression with about 64% sensitivity and roughly 72% specificity; roughly eleven predicted patients were CT-confirmed with GO in a median of approximately 6.2 months. Most expanded thyroid clonotypes with a frequency above 0.001 also appeared in blood, which suggests that blood repertoires may reflect the immune response in the thyroid.

The germline V gene (reference sequence) sets CDR1 to MNHEY and CDR2 to SMNVEV. V loses 0 bases, J loses 7 bases, and the germline ends lie 6 bases apart. Counted from cysteine to phenylalanine, this CDR3 has 13 amino acids. Left in the record is the CDR3 DNA by itself, 39 bases read in frame from the first base. Hyperthyroidism patients were newly diagnosed, with disease duration under 2 months, and aged 18 to 65 years. Anyone with other autoimmune diseases, uncontrolled infections, pregnancy or lactation was excluded from the study. Clinical symptoms, serum thyroxine, TRAb, thyroid ultrasound and orbital computed tomography formed the basis of the diagnosis. Total RNA was extracted with Trizol reagent and quality-checked on an Agilent 2100 Bioanalyzer. For repertoire sequencing, the TCR beta CDR3 regions were amplified from RNA transcripts. HTBI primers and the Qiagen OneStep RT-PCR kit were used in a first-round RT-PCR, which was followed by a second-round multiplex PCR, size selection and purification. The libraries underwent paired-end sequencing with 100 bp reads on an Illumina HiSeq2000. The paper's processing steps were these. SOAPnuke was used to process the reads, throwing out any read that had adapters, had uncalled bases, had a mean Phred below 15, or lacked an exact constant-primer or identifier match. High-quality paired reads were merged with COPE v1.2.5. Each unique nucleotide sequence was defined as a clonotype, and clonotypes were aligned to IMGT TRB V, D and J references with MiTCR v1.1. Only V-J combinations with frequency above 0.0001 were analysed, covering 98% to 99.2% of repertoires. For each V-J combination, a TCR clonal expansion and chaos score was defined as the ratio of F50 clonal expansion to chaos observed in the TCRdist matrix. Welch's t-statistics and random forest were used to reduce features to approximately 13 V-J combinations, which were fed into a naive Bayes classifier. The similarity between thyroid and blood repertoires was quantified using the Morisita-Horn index. The public reads were reprocessed in TCRdb via fastp at Q25 and MiXCR, keeping in-frame beta chains. Merged by CDR3 protein, the rows form single entries marked with the most common genes and DNA. The V and J calls were not made by the authors but by TCRdb's processing. The sample table lists about 1.1 million distinct CDR3 sequences, about 40% of them with a count of one. Around 10% of the sample belongs to the ten largest clones.

The sequence was collected from an adult man with Graves' hyperthyroidism. The chain links TRBV27 with TRBJ2-2; no D gene is confidently identified. What was sequenced was peripheral blood or thyroid tissue (not recorded which). The CDR3 region: CASSLSIDGELFF. In nucleotide form, the sequence is TGTGCCAGCAGTTTATCGATTGACGGGGAGCTGTTTTTT.